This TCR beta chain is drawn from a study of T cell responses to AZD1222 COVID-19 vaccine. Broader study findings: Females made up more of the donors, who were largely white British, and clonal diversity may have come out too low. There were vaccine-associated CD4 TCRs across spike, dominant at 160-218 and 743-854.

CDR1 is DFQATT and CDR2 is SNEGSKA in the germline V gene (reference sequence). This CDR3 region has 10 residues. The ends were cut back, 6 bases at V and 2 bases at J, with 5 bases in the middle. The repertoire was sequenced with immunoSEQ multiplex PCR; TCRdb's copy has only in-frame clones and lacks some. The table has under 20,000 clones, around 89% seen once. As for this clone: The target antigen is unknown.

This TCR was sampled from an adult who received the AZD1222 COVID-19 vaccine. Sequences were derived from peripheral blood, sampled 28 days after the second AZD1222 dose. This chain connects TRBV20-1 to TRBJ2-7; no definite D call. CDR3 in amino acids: CSASPYEQYF. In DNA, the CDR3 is TGCAGTGCCTCCCCCTACGAGCAGTACTTC.